The 14 T cell receptor beta chains below all came from one sample that was sequenced in a study of blood T cell repertoires in COVID-19. Assay: immunoSEQ multiplex PCR; the TCRdb copy retains only in-frame clones and omits some. The sample lists around 100,000 clones; more than 75% were seen once. Source material: peripheral blood. Every receptor here comes from a human donor in a cohort sampled during active COVID-19.

J is TRBJ1-2 and V is TRBV19, with 10 nucleotides matching TRBD1. This CDR3 spans 14 amino acids. Losses at the gene ends were 8 bases for V and 4 bases for J; bases not matched to a gene: 7. The germline V gene has CDR1 LNHDA and CDR2 SQIVND (reference sequence). Written as DNA, the CDR3 is TGTGCCAGTTCAGACAGGGGGCTGGGCTATGGCTACACCTTC. Translated: CASSDRGLGYGYTF. Combining the CDR3 with reference TRBV19 and TRBJ1-2 gives the whole variable domain DGGITQSPKYLFRKEGQNVTLSCEQNLNHDAMYWYRQDPGQGLRLIYYSQIVNDFQKGDIAEGYSVSREKKESFPLTVTSAQKNPTAFYLCASSDRGLGYGYTFGSGTRLTVV.

The V gene is TRBV13, the J gene TRBJ2-5; maybe TRBD1 (6 bases). V was shortened by 5 bases and J by 5 bases, with 9 bases between the two germline ends. This CDR3 spans 12 amino acids. CDR1 PRHDT and CDR2 FYEKMQ come from the germline V gene (reference sequence). The CDR3 loop reads CASSHRVETQYF. The CDR3, as DNA: TGTGCCAGCAGCCACAGGGTCGAGACCCAGTACTTC.

The CDR3 nucleotides are TGTGCCAGCAGTGTGGCGGGAGTAAGGGAGACCCAGTACTTC. The encoded protein is CASSVAGVRETQYF. The chain has TRBV7-9 and TRBJ2-5, with TRBD2 matching over 7 bases. The CDR3 is made up of 14 amino acids. CDR1 is SEHNR, CDR2 FQNEAQ, per germline (reference sequence). J was trimmed by 5 bases and V by 6 bases; bases with no gene match: 9.

This clone was counted a single time. The chain uses TRBV15 and TRBJ2-1, with 8 bases that match TRBD2. Per germline, CDR1 LNHNV and CDR2 YYDKDF (reference sequence). V gave up 0 bases and J gave up 5 bases; unmatched junction bases: 6. The CDR3 contains 16 residues. CDR3 bases: TGTGCCACCAGCAGAGATCTCCGGGGGGGTGACAATGAGCAGTTCTTC. Protein sequence: CATSRDLRGGDNEQFF.

This rearrangement joins TRBV21-1 to TRBJ1-4; TRBD1 is the table's D call and was not checked against the DNA. TRBV21-1 corresponds to a pseudogene. CDR3 length equals 13 residues. The CDR3 region is CARPDRSDEKLFF. As DNA, the CDR3 is TGTGCCAGGCCGGACAGGAGTGATGAAAAACTGTTTTTT.

This clone has more than one count but fewer than ten. The gene calls are TRBV5-1 and TRBJ2-1, with D perhaps matching TRBD1 (6 bases). With 2 bases removed from V and 7 bases from J, the gap between germline ends came to 7 bases. CDR3 length equals 12 residues. CDR1 is SGHRS and CDR2 is YFSETQ in the germline V gene. The CDR3 spells CASSLQGNEQFF. The CDR3 DNA sequence: TGCGCCAGCAGCTTACAGGGTAATGAGCAGTTCTTC. The full variable domain, with the rest looked up from reference TRBV5-1 and TRBJ2-1, is KAGVTQTPRYLIKTRGQQVTLSCSPISGHRSVSWYQQTPGQGLQFLFEYFSETQRNKGNFPGRFSGRQFSNSRSEMNVSTLELGDSALYLCASSLQGNEQFFGPGTRLTVL.

V is TRBV30 and J is TRBJ1-2; D is uncertain. The CDR3 contains 15 residues. Germline CDR1 and CDR2: GTSNPN and SVGIG (reference sequence). Deletions cut 0 bases from V and 4 bases from J, with 15 bases between. The CDR3 DNA reads as TGTGCCTGGAGTGTAGCCCCCCTCTCGAGCTATGGCTACACCTTC. Amino acids: CAWSVAPLSSYGYTF.

This sequence joins TRBV7-2 and TRBJ2-6, with 7 bases aligning to TRBD2. The germline V gene encodes CDR1 SGHTA and CDR2 FQGNSA. CDR3 length equals 15 residues. The junction had 2 bases not matched to a gene; V was cut back by 6 bases and J by 0 bases. CDR3: CASRGGYSGANVLTF. The CDR3 DNA reads TGTGCCAGCAGGGGGGGGTACTCTGGGGCCAACGTCCTGACTTTC.

DNA of the CDR3: TGTGCCAGCAGCAAGGACAGCACCTACGAGCAGTACTTC. It is translated as CASSKDSTYEQYF. This chain links TRBV11-2 with TRBJ2-7; tentative D call: TRBD1 (6 bases). V dropped 5 bases and J dropped 2 bases, with 10 bases sitting between them. Germline V CDR1 and CDR2: SGHAT, FQNNGV. The CDR3 has 13 residues.

For the CDR3, the DNA is TGCGCCAGCAGCTTGAGAGGACAGGGGGGCGCAGCTTTCTTT. Protein sequence: CASSLRGQGGAAFF. The chain is built from TRBV4-1 and TRBJ1-1, with 10 bases lining up with TRBD1. This CDR3 has 14 residues. After removal of 5 bases from V and 10 bases from J, the junction contained 10 bases not matched to a gene. In germline, CDR1 is MGHRA, CDR2 YSYEKL.

The chain combines TRBV11-2 with TRBJ2-7, with 8 bases aligning to TRBD1. The CDR3 loop spans 15 amino acids. V shed 1 base, J shed 0 bases, and the junction held 2 bases outside the gene matches. Germline-derived CDR1 and CDR2 are SGHAT and FQNNGV. The CDR3 sequence: CASSLAGQGSYEQYF. As DNA, the CDR3 is TGTGCCAGCAGCTTAGCCGGACAGGGCTCCTACGAGCAGTACTTC.

The chain joins TRBV9 to TRBJ1-4; 8 bases are a match to TRBD1. The CDR3 runs to 14 residues. V dropped 1 base and J dropped 5; count of bases not matched to a gene: 1. Germline CDR1 and CDR2: SGDLS and YYNGEE. CDR3 region: CASSVTGGNEKLFF. For the CDR3, the DNA is TGTGCCAGCAGCGTAACAGGGGGAAATGAAAAACTGTTTTTT.

This clone appeared a few times. The chain uses TRBV3-1 (or the pseudogene TRBV3-2) and TRBJ1-6; TRBD1 matches 9 bases. Trimming took 2 bases from V and 7 from J; bases not matched to a gene: 3. From germline, CDR1 is LGHDT and CDR2 YNNKEL (reference sequence). This CDR3 has 15 residues. The CDR3 DNA follows: TGTGCCAGCAGCCAACGACAGGGGGAAAATTCACCCCTCCACTTT. Translating gives CASSQRQGENSPLHF.

The V and J genes are TRBV5-1 and TRBJ2-1; the match to TRBD2 covers 12 bases. CDR1 SGHRS and CDR2 YFSETQ come from the germline V gene. Trimming cost V 0 bases and J 6 bases; bases outside gene matches: 1. The CDR3 covers 15 residues. This chain's CDR3 is CASSLATSGSNEQFF. The DNA for the CDR3 is TGCGCCAGCAGCTTGGCGACTAGCGGGAGCAATGAGCAGTTCTTC.